The 8 T cell receptor beta chains below all came from one sample that was sequenced in a study of T-cell memory formation after mild COVID-19. One entry per CDR3 protein results from TCRdb running MiXCR on the 5' RACE reads. The repertoire holds hundreds of thousands of distinct CDR3 sequences, with more than 15% as singletons. Sequenced input: PBMCs or a T cell subset sorted from them (not recorded which). The receptors were sampled from a man between 18 and 35 years old who had mild COVID-19 (a few samples of this study predate the infection). Cell type and time point are not known.

This clonotype was seen repeatedly, ten times or more. This rearrangement joins TRBV5-1 to TRBJ2-7; D is perhaps TRBD1 (5 bases). The CDR3 extends over 13 amino acids. Germline values: CDR1 SGHRS, CDR2 YFSETQ. Trimming took off 1 base at V and 5 bases at J, with 10 bases between the two ends. CDR3 sequence (DNA): TGCGCCAGCAGCTTGCAGGGAAAGGACGAGCAGTACGTC. As protein: CASSLQGKDEQYV.

In its sample, this clonotype was seen a few times. The chain carries TRBV12-3 or TRBV12-4 and TRBJ2-1; no reliable D call. Trimming removed 5 bases from V and 11 bases from J, with 7 bases in between. The CDR3 is 10 residues long. The CDR3 DNA sequence: TGTGCCAGCAGTCAAGGCAAGCAGTTCTTC. This encodes CASSQGKQFF.

The J gene is TRBJ2-7, the V gene TRBV27, with 10 positions matching TRBD1. This CDR3 is 15 amino acids long. The germline CDR1 and CDR2 sequences are MNHEY and SMNVEV (reference sequence). J was trimmed by 5 bases and V by 4 bases; bases with no gene match: 8. The CDR3 sequence is CASSSWGQGSDEQYF. CDR3 DNA sequence: TGTGCCAGCAGTTCGTGGGGACAGGGGTCTGACGAGCAGTACTTC.

This rearrangement joins TRBV3-1 to TRBJ2-3; 7 bases fit TRBD2. CDR3 length: 16 residues. Germline V lookup: CDR1 LGHDT, CDR2 YNNKEL (reference sequence). The trim removed 1 base at V and 1 base at J, leaving 5 bases unmatched. The CDR3 loop reads CASSQGFAGGTDTQYF. The CDR3 nucleotides are TGTGCCAGCAGCCAAGGGTTCGCGGGGGGCACAGATACGCAGTATTTT.

For the CDR3, the DNA is TGTGCCAGCAGTTATACACCAACTAATGAAAAACTGTTTTTT. Residues: CASSYTPTNEKLFF. The gene calls are TRBV6-5 and TRBJ1-4; D gene unclear. The V end lost 3 bases, the J end lost 0 bases, and 5 bases lay between the germline ends. Germline CDR1 MNHEY, CDR2 SVGAGI. The CDR3 has 14 amino acids.

The rearrangement joins TRBV4-1 to TRBJ2-2; no clear D gene. This CDR3 spans 15 amino acids. Germline V gene data show CDR1 as MGHRA and CDR2 as YSYEKL. Trimming took off 0 bases at V and 4 bases at J, with 9 bases between the two ends. Here the CDR3 DNA reads TGCGCCAGCAGCCAAGAGAGCATTCTCACCGGGGAGCTGTTTTTT. It translates to CASSQESILTGELFF.

This clonotype was found once. The rearrangement links TRBV9 to TRBJ2-4, with 10 bases that match TRBD1. The junction had 12 bases not matched to a gene; V was cut back by 0 bases and J by 9 bases. Germline lookup yields CDR1 SGDLS and CDR2 YYNGEE. The CDR3 runs 17 residues. The CDR3 spells CASSVGGTGEVLGIQYF. CDR3 sequence (DNA): TGTGCCAGCAGCGTAGGAGGGACAGGGGAGGTATTGGGCATTCAGTACTTC.

J is TRBJ1-2 and V is TRBV9, with D unclear. The CDR3 loop spans 15 amino acids. Trimming removed 0 bases from V and 1 base from J, with 10 bases in between. Per the germline V gene, CDR1 is SGDLS and CDR2 is YYNGEE. The CDR3 nucleotides read TGTGCCAGCAGCGTAGTAGTGTCCGGTAACTATGGCTACACCTTC. It codes for CASSVVVSGNYGYTF.